These 9 T cell receptor beta chains were all obtained from the same sample, sequenced in a study of T-cell memory formation after mild COVID-19. MiXCR was run by TCRdb on the 5' RACE reads, yielding one entry per CDR3 protein. Counted here are almost 250,000 distinct CDR3 sequences, approximately 15% occurring once; the ten biggest clones make up more than 2%. Sequenced input: PBMCs or a T cell subset sorted from them (not recorded which). The receptors stem from an adult woman who had mild COVID-19 (a few samples of this study predate the infection). Cell type and time point are not known.

In its sample, this clonotype was seen a few times. V usage is TRBV11-3 and J usage is TRBJ2-2; D gene ambiguous. The CDR3 extends over 18 amino acids. Trimming stripped 1 base from V and 4 bases from J, with 19 bases between. Germline V gene sequence: CDR1 SGHNT, CDR2 YENEEA. The CDR3 region is CASSLGRISMTRTGELFF. CDR3 bases: TGTGCCAGCAGCTTAGGGCGGATATCGATGACCCGCACCGGGGAGCTGTTTTTT. The full variable domain, completed using reference TRBV11-3 and TRBJ2-2, is EAGVVQSPRYKIIEKKQPVAFWCNPISGHNTLYWYLQNLGQGPELLIRYENEEAVDDSQLPKDRFSAERLKGVDSTLKIQPAELGDSAVYLCASSLGRISMTRTGELFFGEGSRLTVL.

The rearrangement joins TRBV7-2 to TRBJ2-1; 7 bases align to TRBD2. Germline values: CDR1 SGHTA, CDR2 FQGNSA. V lost 6 bases to trimming and J lost 5 bases; unmatched junction nucleotides: 10. This CDR3 has 15 residues. DNA for the CDR3: TGTGCCAGCAGTTTGGACCCTAGCGGTCACAATGAGCAGTTCTTC. It is translated as CASSLDPSGHNEQFF.

This clonotype was observed many times. The genes are TRBV29-1 and TRBJ2-5; D might be TRBD2 (6 bases). V was trimmed by 6 bases and J by 3 bases, leaving 23 bases between them. This CDR3 has 16 amino acids. CDR1 is SQVTM, CDR2 ANQGSEA, per germline. CDR3 bases: TGCAGCGTATCCGGGACTTCGGTAAACCCTAAAGAGACCCAGTACTTC. Amino acids: CSVSGTSVNPKETQYF.

This clonotype was counted between two and nine times. The J gene is TRBJ1-1, the V gene TRBV5-1; D unclear. V was clipped by 0 bases and J by 0 bases, with 9 bases between them. Germline values: CDR1 SGHRS, CDR2 YFSETQ. This CDR3 has 15 residues. The CDR3 sequence: CASSLVASLNTEAFF. The CDR3 nucleotides read TGCGCCAGCAGCTTGGTAGCCTCTTTGAACACTGAAGCTTTCTTT.

This clonotype has just a few counts. J is TRBJ2-7 and V is TRBV6-6; TRBD2 aligns across 9 bases. The CDR3 has 16 amino acids. CDR1 is MNHNY and CDR2 is SVGAGI in the germline V gene (reference sequence). Trimming removed 4 bases from V and 1 base from J; junction bases left unmatched: 8. The CDR3 loop is CASSWGSSGDSYEQYF. CDR3 coding DNA: TGTGCCAGCAGTTGGGGGTCTAGCGGGGATTCCTACGAGCAGTACTTC.

V is TRBV6-5 and J is TRBJ1-4; the D is unclear. The CDR3 loop spans 13 amino acids. V lost 3 bases and J 0 bases, leaving 2 bases between the germline ends. CDR1 MNHEY and CDR2 SVGAGI come from the germline V gene. The CDR3 is CASSYATNEKLFF. Written as DNA, the CDR3 is TGTGCCAGCAGTTATGCAACTAATGAAAAACTGTTTTTT.

The V gene is TRBV7-2, the J gene TRBJ2-3; 8 nucleotides match TRBD2. Germline CDR1 is SGHTA and CDR2 is FQGNSA. The CDR3 consists of 16 residues. J was trimmed by 5 bases and V by 2 bases; bases with no gene match: 9. This chain's CDR3 is CASSLRLSGNQDTQYF. The CDR3 bases are TGTGCCAGCAGCTTACGCCTTAGCGGGAATCAAGATACGCAGTATTTT.

V gene TRBV12-3 or TRBV12-4 combines with J gene TRBJ2-7, with a possible D match to TRBD1 (6 bases). The CDR3 covers 17 residues. V lost 4 bases to trimming and J lost 0 bases, with 19 bases between them. The DNA of the CDR3 is TGTGCCAGCAGTTCCGCCGCCGTGGACAGAAGCTCCTACGAGCAGTACTTC. Its protein is CASSSAAVDRSSYEQYF.

The chain has TRBV7-2 and TRBJ2-7; no definite D call. Germline loops: CDR1 SGHTA, CDR2 FQGNSA. CDR3 length: 14 residues. V lost 4 bases to trimming and J lost 4 bases, with 14 bases between them. The CDR3 DNA reads TGTGCCAGCAGCTCCAGGCCGGGCCCTTACGAGCAGTACTTC. Its protein product is CASSSRPGPYEQYF.